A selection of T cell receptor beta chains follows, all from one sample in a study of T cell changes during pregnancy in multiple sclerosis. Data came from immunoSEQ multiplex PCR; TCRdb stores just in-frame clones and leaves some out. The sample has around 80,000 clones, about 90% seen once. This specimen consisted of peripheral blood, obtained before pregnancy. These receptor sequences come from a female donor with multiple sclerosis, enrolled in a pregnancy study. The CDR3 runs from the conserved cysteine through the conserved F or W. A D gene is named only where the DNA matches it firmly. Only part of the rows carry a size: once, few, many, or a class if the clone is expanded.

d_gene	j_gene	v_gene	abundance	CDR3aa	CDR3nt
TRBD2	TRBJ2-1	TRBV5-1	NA	CASSWTSGPYNEQFF	TGCGCCAGCAGCTGGACTAGCGGGCCTTACAATGAGCAGTTCTTC
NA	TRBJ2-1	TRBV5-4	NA	CASSPTGSSYNEQFF	TGTGCCAGCAGCCCGACTGGCAGCTCCTACAATGAGCAGTTCTTC
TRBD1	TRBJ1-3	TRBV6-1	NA	CASSGLGQGFGNTIYF	TGTGCCAGCAGTGGCCTTGGACAGGGGTTTGGAAACACCATATATTTT
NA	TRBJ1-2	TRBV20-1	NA	CSAYTEEGYTF	TGCAGTGCGTACACCGAAGAAGGCTACACCTTC
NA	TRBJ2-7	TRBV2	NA	CASSRTRAEQYF	TGTGCCAGCAGTCGAACTAGGGCCGAGCAGTACTTC
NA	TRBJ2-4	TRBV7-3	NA	CASSATGRNIQYF	TGTGCCAGCAGCGCAACAGGGCGAAACATTCAGTACTTC
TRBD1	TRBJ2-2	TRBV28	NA	CASSIFSGTVFGELFF	TGTGCCAGCAGTATATTTTCCGGGACAGTTTTTGGGGAGCTGTTTTTT
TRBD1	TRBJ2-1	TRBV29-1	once	CSVRAGTAYNEQFF	TGCAGCGTACGTGCCGGGACAGCTTACAATGAGCAGTTCTTC
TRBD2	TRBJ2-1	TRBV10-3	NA	CAISDFSGAGVVREQFF	TGTGCCATCAGTGACTTCTCAGGAGCGGGAGTGGTCCGGGAGCAGTTCTTC
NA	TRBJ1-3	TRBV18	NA	CASSPQGAGNTIYF	TGTGCCAGCTCACCACAGGGGGCTGGAAACACCATATATTTT
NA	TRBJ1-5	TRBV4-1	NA	CASSQDPTGGNQPQHF	TGCGCCAGCAGCCAAGATCCGACCGGAGGAAATCAGCCCCAGCATTTT
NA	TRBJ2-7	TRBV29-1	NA	CSVRTVNSYEQYF	TGCAGCGTACGGACAGTTAACTCCTACGAGCAGTACTTC
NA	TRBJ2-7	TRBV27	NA	CASSLGLGVSYEQYF	TGTGCCAGCTCCCTGGGACTCGGGGTCTCCTACGAGCAGTACTTC
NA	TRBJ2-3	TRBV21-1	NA	CASSKGEREGQGTDTQYF	TGTGCCAGCAGCAAAGGGGAGCGGGAGGGCCAAGGCACAGATACGCAGTATTTT
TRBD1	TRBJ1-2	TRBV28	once	CASSLSGQGFLNYGYTF	TGTGCCAGCAGCTTATCAGGACAGGGTTTCCTTAACTATGGCTACACCTTC
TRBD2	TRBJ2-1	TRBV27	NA	CASSFGRAYNEQFF	TGTGCCAGCAGTTTCGGGAGGGCCTACAATGAGCAGTTCTTC
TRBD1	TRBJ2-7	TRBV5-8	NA	CASSPGQGAEQYF	TGTGCCAGCAGCCCCGGACAGGGGGCCGAGCAGTACTTC
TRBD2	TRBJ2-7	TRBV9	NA	CASSVASGSYEQYF	TGTGCCAGCAGCGTGGCTAGCGGATCCTACGAGCAGTACTTC
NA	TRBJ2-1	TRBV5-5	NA	CASSFSPDTYNEQFF	TGTGCCAGCAGCTTCTCACCCGACACCTACAATGAGCAGTTCTTC
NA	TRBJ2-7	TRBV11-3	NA	CASSSGLSTYEQYF	TGTGCCAGCAGCTCCGGACTCTCAACCTACGAGCAGTACTTC